This T cell receptor (beta chain) was captured by sequencing in a study of blood T cell repertoires in COVID-19. Study information: The cDNA or gDNA used as material had been derived from T cells, B-cell-depleted T cells, or PBMCs.

Recruits, aged roughly 18 to 89 years, lived in 24 US areas. Method: immunoSEQ multiplex PCR; TCRdb's copy keeps in-frame clones and lacks some. The table includes 210,000 or so clones, around 80% detected once. This clone was seen only a few times. Trimming removed 4 bases from V and 0 bases from J; junction bases left unmatched: 5. Germline V CDR1 and CDR2: LGHDT, YNNKEL (reference sequence). The CDR3 covers 17 residues. The rearrangement uses TRBV3-1 (or the pseudogene TRBV3-2) and TRBJ1-6, with 8 positions matching TRBD1. This receptor was obtained from a man in his thirties or forties with acute COVID-19. Sequencing was performed on PBMCs or T cells enriched from blood (not recorded which). CDR3 amino acids: CASSLRTGSSYNSPLHF. The DNA for the CDR3 is TGTGCCAGCAGCCTTCGGACAGGGAGCTCCTATAATTCACCCCTCCACTTT.